Listed here are 3 T cell receptor beta chains from one sample, sequenced in a study of T-cell memory formation after mild COVID-19. TCRdb redid the calling of the 5' RACE reads with MiXCR, one entry per CDR3 protein. In the table there are some 200,000 distinct CDR3 sequences, about a fifth of which are singletons. The sample comprised PBMCs or a T cell subset sorted from them (not recorded which). All receptors come from an adult woman who had mild COVID-19 (a few samples of this study predate the infection). Cell type and time point are not known.

J is TRBJ2-1 and V is TRBV5-1, with 7 bases lining up with TRBD2. This CDR3 spans 14 amino acids. The junction had 10 bases not matched to a gene; V was cut back by 7 bases and J by 6 bases. The germline gives CDR1 SGHRS, CDR2 YFSETQ. CDR3 DNA sequence: TGCGCCAGCTCCCCGACTAGCTACTCCAATGAGCAGTTCTTC. As protein: CASSPTSYSNEQFF.

This clonotype was picked up many times. This chain links TRBV20-1 with TRBJ2-7, with TRBD2 matching over 8 bases. The V gene end was trimmed by 0 bases and the J gene end by 3 bases; junction bases not matched to a gene: 4. This CDR3 is 14 amino acids long. The germline V gene has CDR1 DFQATT and CDR2 SNEGSKA (reference sequence). CDR3 loop: CSARDMRGDYEQYF. Here the CDR3 DNA reads TGCAGTGCTAGAGATATGCGGGGGGACTACGAGCAGTACTTC.

This clonotype was found a few times. The rearrangement uses TRBV6-6 and TRBJ2-7; perhaps D is TRBD1 or TRBD2 (6 bases each). The CDR3 is made up of 16 amino acids. V was shortened by 2 bases and J by 6 bases, with 20 bases between the two germline ends. The germline CDR1 and CDR2 sequences are MNHNY and SVGAGI (reference sequence). The CDR3 loop is CASSYPIGGPFSEQYF. CDR3 nucleotide sequence: TGTGCCAGCAGTTACCCCATTGGGGGGCCCTTCAGCGAGCAGTACTTC.